This T cell receptor (beta chain) was profiled in a study of blood T cell repertoires in COVID-19. Across the study: COVID-19 samples from acute and convalescent phases originated in the United States, Italy and Spain. Sources were T cells, B-cell-depleted T cells, or PBMCs; the material itself was cDNA or gDNA.

The V segment lost 0 bases and the J segment 4 bases; nucleotides outside the gene matches: 5. Germline lookup yields CDR1 MNHNS and CDR2 SASEGT. The CDR3 runs 15 residues. This clone was observed at least ten times. Data came from immunoSEQ multiplex PCR; TCRdb stores just in-frame clones and leaves some out. Here the sample spans about 270,000 clones, roughly nine tenths being singletons. The rearrangement joins TRBV6-1 to TRBJ1-2; 7 bases align to TRBD1. This sequence originates from a man aged 40-55 years with active or convalescent COVID-19. Input material: peripheral blood. CDR3 bases: TGTGCCAGCAGTGAAGCGTCAGGGGGAGGCTATGGCTACACCTTC. As protein: CASSEASGGGYGYTF.